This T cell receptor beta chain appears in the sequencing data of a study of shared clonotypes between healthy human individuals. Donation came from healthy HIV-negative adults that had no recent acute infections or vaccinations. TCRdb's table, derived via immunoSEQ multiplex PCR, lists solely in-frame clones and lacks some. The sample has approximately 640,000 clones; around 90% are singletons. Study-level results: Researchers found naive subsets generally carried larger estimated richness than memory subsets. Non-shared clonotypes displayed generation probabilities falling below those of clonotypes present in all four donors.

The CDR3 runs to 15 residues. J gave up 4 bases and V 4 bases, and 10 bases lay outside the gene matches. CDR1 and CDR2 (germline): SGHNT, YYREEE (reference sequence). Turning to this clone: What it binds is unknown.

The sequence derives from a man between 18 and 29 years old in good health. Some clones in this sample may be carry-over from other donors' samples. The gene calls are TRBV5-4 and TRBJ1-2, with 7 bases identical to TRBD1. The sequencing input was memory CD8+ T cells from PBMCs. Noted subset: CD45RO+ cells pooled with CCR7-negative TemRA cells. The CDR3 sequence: CASSMSGQLIYGYTF. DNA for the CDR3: TGTGCCAGCAGCATGTCGGGACAGCTGATCTATGGCTACACCTTC.